The rows below give T cell receptor beta chains drawn from one sample of a study of blood T cell repertoires in COVID-19. Assay: immunoSEQ multiplex PCR; the TCRdb copy retains only in-frame clones and omits some. The sample has about 120,000 clones, about 84% seen once. The sample was peripheral blood. These receptor sequences come from a man between 60 and 75 years old with acute or convalescent COVID-19. Each CDR3 is given with its conserved first and last residue. D genes are given only for firm matches. Clone sizes are given selectively: once, few, many, or a class where the clone is expanded.

size | D | J | V | length | DNA | CDR3
- | - | TRBJ2-1 | TRBV3-1/TRBV3-2 | 12 | TGTGCCAGCAGCCAAGAACCGGGAAGTCAGTTCTTC | CASSQEPGSQFF
- | - | TRBJ2-5 | TRBV24-1 | 16 | TGTGCCACCAGTGGGGGGGGCAGATCGTACCAAGAGACCCAGTACTTC | CATSGGGRSYQETQYF
- | TRBD2 | TRBJ2-1 | TRBV28 | 17 | TGTGCCAGCAGCCGCGGGACTAGCGGGAGGGGGGGGAATGAGCAGTTCTTC | CASSRGTSGRGGNEQFF
- | TRBD2 | TRBJ2-6 | TRBV3-1/TRBV3-2 | 17 | TGTGCCAGCAGCCAAGAGCGGGGGTCCTCTGGGGCCAACGTCCTGACTTTC | CASSQERGSSGANVLTF
once | - | TRBJ1-3 | TRBV30 | 11 | TGTGCCTGGACAGGTGGAAACACCATATATTTT | CAWTGGNTIYF
- | TRBD2 | TRBJ2-7 | TRBV5-1 | 16 | TGCGCCAGCAGCGCCCCTCTAGCGGGAGAAAGCGACGAGCAGTACTTC | CASSAPLAGESDEQYF
- | - | TRBJ2-1 | TRBV7-6 | 15 | TGTGCCAGCAGCTTTGGGGGAGGACGAGGCAATGAGCAGTTCTTC | CASSFGGGRGNEQFF
few | - | TRBJ2-2 | TRBV27 | 15 | TGTGCCAGCAGCTCTACAGGGTGGAGTACCGGGGAGCTGTTTTTT | CASSSTGWSTGELFF
- | TRBD2 | TRBJ2-3 | TRBV7-6 | 15 | TGTGCCAGCAGCTTAGGGGTAGCGGGAGGAGATACGCAGTATTTT | CASSLGVAGGDTQYF
- | TRBD1 | TRBJ2-5 | TRBV5-1 | 16 | TGCGCCAGCAGGGCCGGGACAGGGGCCTCCCGAGGGACCCAGTACTTC | CASRAGTGASRGTQYF
- | TRBD2 | TRBJ2-1 | TRBV18 | 13 | TGTGCCAGCACTGTCACCTCGGGGGGGGAGGAGTTCTTC | CASTVTSGGEEFF
- | - | TRBJ2-5 | TRBV30 | 15 | TGTGCCTGGAGTGTAGGGCTACCGGGAGAAGAGACCCAGTACTTC | CAWSVGLPGEETQYF
once | - | TRBJ2-2 | TRBV7-3 | 13 | TGTGCCAGCAGCCCGACAAGCACCGGGGAGCTGTTTTTT | CASSPTSTGELFF
- | - | TRBJ1-6 | TRBV15 | 15 | TGTGCCACCAGCCAAGGGGACTCCTATAATTCACCCCTCCACTTT | CATSQGDSYNSPLHF
- | - | TRBJ2-1 | TRBV4-3 | 13 | TGCGCCAGCAGCCCCCTGGGGGGTAGTGAGCAGTTCTTC | CASSPLGGSEQFF
- | TRBD1 | TRBJ2-2 | TRBV24-1 | 18 | TGTGCCACCAGTGACCTTTATGGACAGGGCCGGGGGACCGGGGAGCTGTTTTTT | CATSDLYGQGRGTGELFF
few | - | TRBJ2-5 | TRBV19 | 13 | TGTGCCAGTAGTTCAGAGGCCCAAGAGACCCAGTACTTC | CASSSEAQETQYF
few | - | TRBJ1-1 | TRBV27 | 15 | TGTGCCAGCAGTTTCTACCGGAGTAGCTTTACTGAAGCTTTCTTT | CASSFYRSSFTEAFF
- | TRBD2 | TRBJ2-1 | TRBV5-5 | 18 | TGTGCCAGCAGCCCGGGACTAGCGGGAGGCGGGGCCTACAATGAGCAGTTCTTC | CASSPGLAGGGAYNEQFF
- | TRBD1 | TRBJ1-1 | TRBV5-1 | 18 | TGCGCCAGCAGCTTGACGGGACAGGCTTCAAAGTGGGACACTGAAGCTTTCTTT | CASSLTGQASKWDTEAFF
- | - | TRBJ2-7 | TRBV7-2 | 15 | TGTGCCAGCAGCTTAGATGGCAGAATATCCTACGAGCAGTACTTC | CASSLDGRISYEQYF
- | - | TRBJ2-7 | TRBV9 | 17 | TGTGCCAGCAGCGGAGGGTTCGGGGTCGCAGGCTCCTACGAGCAGTACTTC | CASSGGFGVAGSYEQYF
- | - | TRBJ1-1 | TRBV5-1 | 14 | TGCGCCACCAAAGGGGGGGCGGAGGACACTGAAGCTTTCTTT | CATKGGAEDTEAFF
few | TRBD1 | TRBJ1-1 | TRBV9 | 14 | TGTGCCAGCAGCGTCGGACAGGGGTATGCTGAAGCTTTCTTT | CASSVGQGYAEAFF
- | TRBD1 | TRBJ1-1 | TRBV10-3 | 14 | TGTGCCATCAGTGATGGTCAGGGGGATCCTGAGGCTTTCTTT | CAISDGQGDPEAFF
- | - | TRBJ2-1 | TRBV10-1 | 15 | TGCGCCAGCAGCCCTGAAGGGGCAGGAGGGAATGAGCAGTTCTTC | CASSPEGAGGNEQFF
once | TRBD1 | TRBJ2-1 | TRBV29-1 | 10 | TGCAGCGTTTCCGGGACAGGTCAGTTCTTC | CSVSGTGQFF
- | - | TRBJ1-2 | TRBV28 | 12 | TGTGCCAGCTTTACTTCATACTATGGCTACACCTTC | CASFTSYYGYTF
- | TRBD1 | TRBJ2-1 | TRBV28 | 13 | TGTGCCAGCAGTTCCCTCGTTGGGACAGAAGCGTTCTTC | CASSSLVGTEAFF
once | - | TRBJ1-5 | TRBV19 | 17 | TGTGCCAGTAGGGATTGGCAGGGGATAGGGTCCAATCAGCCCCAGCATTTT | CASRDWQGIGSNQPQHF
- | TRBD1 | TRBJ1-1 | TRBV19 | 16 | TGTGCCAGCCTCGATGGGACAGGCGGTAGGGGCACTGAAGCTTTCTTT | CASLDGTGGRGTEAFF
- | - | TRBJ2-1 | TRBV7-9 | 11 | TGTGCCAGCAACACAGTGAATGAGCAGTTCTTC | CASNTVNEQFF
- | TRBD1 | TRBJ1-1 | TRBV7-9 | 16 | TGTGCCAGCAGCTCCGCGGGGACAGGCAGAGACACTGAAGCTTTCTTT | CASSSAGTGRDTEAFF
- | TRBD1 | TRBJ2-2 | TRBV10-3 | 16 | TGTGCCATCCTTAGGGACAGGGGGCCGAACACCGGGGAGCTGTTTTTT | CAILRDRGPNTGELFF
- | TRBD1 | TRBJ1-6 | TRBV28 | 18 | TGTGCCAGCAGTTTATCCAACAGGGGGCGAATTGGTAATTCACCCCTCCACTTT | CASSLSNRGRIGNSPLHF
- | TRBD2 | TRBJ2-1 | TRBV19 | 14 | TGTGCCAGTAGTAGCGGGAGGGCCTTAGGTGAGCAGTTCTTC | CASSSGRALGEQFF
- | - | TRBJ1-1 | TRBV15 | 13 | TGTGCCACCAGCAGAGGGCCGGGGACTGAAGCTTTCTTT | CATSRGPGTEAFF
- | TRBD2 | TRBJ2-5 | TRBV24-1 | 16 | TGTGCCACCAGTGTCTACGAGGGAGGGAAACGAGAGACCCAGTACTTC | CATSVYEGGKRETQYF
- | TRBD1 | TRBJ2-2 | TRBV28 | 16 | TGTGCCAGCAGTTTATGGGACAGGGAGAACACCGGGGAGCTGTTTTTT | CASSLWDRENTGELFF
- | TRBD2 | TRBJ2-1 | TRBV4-1 | 18 | TGCGCCAGCAGCCAATCGACTAGCGGGAGGTCTGCCTACAATGAGCAGTTCTTC | CASSQSTSGRSAYNEQFF
- | - | TRBJ2-1 | TRBV6-5 | 12 | TGTGCCAGCACTAACAGGGAGAATGAGCAGTTCTTC | CASTNRENEQFF
- | TRBD1 | TRBJ1-6 | TRBV27 | 19 | TGTGCCAGCAGTTTCGGGACAGGGGGAATGAGCTCCTATAATTCACCCCTCCACTTT | CASSFGTGGMSSYNSPLHF
once | - | TRBJ1-1 | TRBV27 | 13 | TGTGCCAGCAGCCTCGCCGGGGGCACTGAAGCTTTCTTT | CASSLAGGTEAFF
- | TRBD1 | TRBJ1-6 | TRBV10-3 | 14 | TGTGCCATCAGTTCCGGGACAGATAATTCACCCCTCCACTTT | CAISSGTDNSPLHF
- | - | TRBJ2-3 | TRBV20-1 | 15 | TGCAGTGCTAGTACGACAGTCTTTAGCACAGATACGCAGTATTTT | CSASTTVFSTDTQYF
- | - | TRBJ1-5 | TRBV28 | 13 | TGTGCCAGCAGTAGTACAGGGAATCAGCCCCAGCATTTT | CASSSTGNQPQHF
once | TRBD1 | TRBJ2-6 | TRBV28 | 16 | TGTGCCAGCAGTTTATGGACAGGGCAAGGGGCCAACGTCCTGACTTTC | CASSLWTGQGANVLTF
- | - | TRBJ2-5 | TRBV7-2 | 15 | TGTGCCAGCAGCTTAGTTCTCGGGAACCAAGAGACCCAGTACTTC | CASSLVLGNQETQYF
once | TRBD1 | TRBJ1-3 | TRBV27 | 14 | TGTGCCAGCAGTCTCAGGGGGCGCGAGGACACCATATATTTT | CASSLRGREDTIYF
- | - | TRBJ1-2 | TRBV7-9 | 15 | TGTGCCAGCAGCTTAGGACCGACGGGGGGCCTTGGCTACACCTTC | CASSLGPTGGLGYTF
few | - | TRBJ2-1 | TRBV7-6 | 14 | TGTGCCAGCAGCCCCTCCCGGGGGTACAATGAGCAGTTCTTC | CASSPSRGYNEQFF
- | TRBD1 | TRBJ2-2 | TRBV24-1 | 16 | TGTGCCACCAGTGATTTGGGGACAGGGGGCAGCGGGGAGCTGTTTTTT | CATSDLGTGGSGELFF
- | TRBD2 | TRBJ2-1 | TRBV10-3 | 16 | TGTGCCATCAGTGGGGCGGGGGGAGGAGCCTACAATGAGCAGTTCTTC | CAISGAGGGAYNEQFF
- | TRBD2 | TRBJ2-1 | TRBV27 | 15 | TGTGCCAGCAGTTTGGAGCAGCGGGGACACAATGAGCAGTTCTTC | CASSLEQRGHNEQFF
- | - | TRBJ2-5 | TRBV19 | 15 | TGTGCCAGTAGTATGAAGTACGGTAAAGTAGCGACCCAGTACTTC | CASSMKYGKVATQYF
- | TRBD1 | TRBJ2-3 | TRBV5-6 | 16 | TGTGCCAGCAGCCTAGACAGGGCCGGATGGGCAGATACGCAGTATTTT | CASSLDRAGWADTQYF
- | - | TRBJ2-3 | TRBV19 | 14 | TGTGCCAGTAGTATAGCGGCAGGAATGGATACGCAGTATTTT | CASSIAAGMDTQYF